Below, 3 T cell receptor beta chains from the same sample are listed, as sequenced in a study of patients and donors after allogeneic stem cell transplantation. One entry per CDR3 protein, called by TCRdb with MiXCR from the RT-PCR reads. The profile shows 200,000 to 250,000 distinct CDR3 sequences, about 14% of them singletons. Sequencing was carried out using blood, either unsorted or a sorted T cell fraction (not recorded which). These receptors were obtained from a human donor who was either an allogeneic HSCT recipient or a stem cell or donor lymphocyte infusion donor (not recorded which). It is not recorded whose cells these are; they may come from a transplant donor.

This clonotype has more than one count but fewer than ten. CDR3 region: CASSTRKRERSPEQYF. CDR3 nucleotides: TGTGCCAGCAGCACACGAAAGCGGGAGCGATCCCCCGAGCAGTACTTC. The V and J genes are TRBV11-3 and TRBJ2-7, with 8 bases lining up with TRBD2. The CDR3 sequence is 16 residues long. The germline CDR1 and CDR2 sequences are SGHNT and YENEEA. J lost 6 bases, V lost 5 bases, and 15 bases had no gene match.

This clonotype was seen repeatedly, ten times or more. The V call is TRBV6-2 or TRBV6-3, the J call TRBJ1-1; the D gene is possibly TRBD1 (6 bases). CDR1 is MNHEY and CDR2 is SVGEGT in the germline V gene. V was clipped by 4 bases and J by 2 bases, with 8 bases between them. This CDR3 contains 13 residues. The CDR3 coding sequence is TGTGCCAGCAGTTGGACAGATAACACTGAAGCTTTCTTT. Amino acids: CASSWTDNTEAFF.

This clonotype was seen a few times. The V gene is TRBV5-1, the J gene TRBJ2-5, with TRBD1 identical over 8 bases. V was pared by 7 bases and J by 5 bases, with 13 bases of the junction left unmatched. The CDR3 runs 15 residues. Germline V gene lookup returns CDR1 SGHRS and CDR2 YFSETQ. The CDR3 bases are TGCGCCAGCCATGACGGACAGGGAGGCGGGGAGACCCAGTACTTC. The encoded protein is CASHDGQGGGETQYF.